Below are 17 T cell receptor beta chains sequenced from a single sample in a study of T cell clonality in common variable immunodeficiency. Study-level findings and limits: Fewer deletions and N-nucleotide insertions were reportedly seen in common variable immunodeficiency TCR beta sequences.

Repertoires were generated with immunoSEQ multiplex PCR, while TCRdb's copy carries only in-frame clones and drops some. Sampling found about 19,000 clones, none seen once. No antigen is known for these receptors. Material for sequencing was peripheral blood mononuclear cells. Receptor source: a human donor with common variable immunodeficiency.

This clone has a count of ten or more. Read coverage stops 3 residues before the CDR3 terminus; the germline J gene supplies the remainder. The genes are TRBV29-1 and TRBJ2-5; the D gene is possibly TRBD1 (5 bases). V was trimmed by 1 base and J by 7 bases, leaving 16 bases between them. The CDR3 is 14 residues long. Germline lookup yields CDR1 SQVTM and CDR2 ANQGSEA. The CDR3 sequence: CSVEVGQGIRTQYF. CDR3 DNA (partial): TGCAGCGTTGAAGTTGGGCAGGGTATCCGGACC.

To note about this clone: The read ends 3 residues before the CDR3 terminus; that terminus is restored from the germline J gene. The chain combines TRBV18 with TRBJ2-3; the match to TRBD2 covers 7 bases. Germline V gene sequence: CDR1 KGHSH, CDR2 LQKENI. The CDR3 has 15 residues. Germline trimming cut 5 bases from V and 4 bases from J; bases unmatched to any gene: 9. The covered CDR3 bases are TGTGCCAGCTCATCTACAGCGGGATCCCCAGATACG. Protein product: CASSSTAGSPDT. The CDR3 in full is CASSSTAGSPDTQYF.

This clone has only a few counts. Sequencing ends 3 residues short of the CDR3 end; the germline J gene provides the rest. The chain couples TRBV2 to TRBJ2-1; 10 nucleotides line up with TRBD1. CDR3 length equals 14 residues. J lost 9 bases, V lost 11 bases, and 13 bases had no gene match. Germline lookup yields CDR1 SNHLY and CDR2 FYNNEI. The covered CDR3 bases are TGTGCCCTGCTGGGGACAGGGGTGGGCCGTGAG. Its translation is CALLGTGVGRE. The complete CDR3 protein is CALLGTGVGREQFF. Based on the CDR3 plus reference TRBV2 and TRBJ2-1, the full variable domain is EPEVTQTPSHQVTQMGQEVILRCVPISNHLYFYWYRQILGQKVEFLVSFYNNEISEKSEIFDDQFSVERPDGSNFTLKIRSTKLEDSAMYFCALLGTGVGREQFFGPGTRLTVL.

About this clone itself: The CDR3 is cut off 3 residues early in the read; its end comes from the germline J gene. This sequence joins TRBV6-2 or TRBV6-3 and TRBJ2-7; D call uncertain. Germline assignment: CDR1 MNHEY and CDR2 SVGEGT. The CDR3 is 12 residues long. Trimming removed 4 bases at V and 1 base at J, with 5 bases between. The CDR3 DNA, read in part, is TGTGCCAGCAGTTTTCCATCCTACGAG. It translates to CASSFPSYE. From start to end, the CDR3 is CASSFPSYEQYF.

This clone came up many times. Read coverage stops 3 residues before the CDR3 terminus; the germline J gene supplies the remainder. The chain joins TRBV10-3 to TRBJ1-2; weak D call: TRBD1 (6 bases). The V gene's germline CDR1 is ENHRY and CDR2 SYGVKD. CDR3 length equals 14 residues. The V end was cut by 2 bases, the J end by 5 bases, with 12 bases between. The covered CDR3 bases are TGTGCCATCAGTGAGGGAGGGGGACGATATGGC. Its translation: CAISEGGGRYG. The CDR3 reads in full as CAISEGGGRYGYTF.

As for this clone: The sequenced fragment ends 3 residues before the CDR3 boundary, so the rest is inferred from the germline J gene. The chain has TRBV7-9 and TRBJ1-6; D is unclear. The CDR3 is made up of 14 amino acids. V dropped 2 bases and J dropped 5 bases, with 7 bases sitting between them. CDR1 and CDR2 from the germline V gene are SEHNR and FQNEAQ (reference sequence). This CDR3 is CASSLRTNNSPLHF. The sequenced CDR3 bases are TGTGCCAGCAGCTTAAGGACTAATAATTCACCC. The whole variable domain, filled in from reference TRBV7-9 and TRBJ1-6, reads DTGVSQNPRHKITKRGQNVTFRCDPISEHNRLYWYRQTLGQGPEFLTYFQNEAQLEKSRLLSDRFSAERPKGSFSTLEIQRTEQGDSAMYLCASSLRTNNSPLHFGNGTRLTVT.

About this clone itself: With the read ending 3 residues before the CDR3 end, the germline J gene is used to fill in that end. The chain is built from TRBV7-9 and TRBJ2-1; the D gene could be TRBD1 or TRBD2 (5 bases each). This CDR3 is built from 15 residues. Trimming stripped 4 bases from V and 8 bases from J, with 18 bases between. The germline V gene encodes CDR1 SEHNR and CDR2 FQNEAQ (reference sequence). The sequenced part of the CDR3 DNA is TGTGCCAGCAGCTCAGAGGGGCTCCTAAGGCATGAG. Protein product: CASSSEGLLRHE. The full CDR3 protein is CASSSEGLLRHEQFF.

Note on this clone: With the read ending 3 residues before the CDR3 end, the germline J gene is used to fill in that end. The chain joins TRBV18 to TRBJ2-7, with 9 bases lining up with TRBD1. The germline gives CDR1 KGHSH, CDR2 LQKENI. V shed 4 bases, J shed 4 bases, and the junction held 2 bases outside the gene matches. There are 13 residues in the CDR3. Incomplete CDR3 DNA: TGTGCCAGCTCACAGGACAGGGGTTACGAG. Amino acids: CASSQDRGYE. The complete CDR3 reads CASSQDRGYEQYF.

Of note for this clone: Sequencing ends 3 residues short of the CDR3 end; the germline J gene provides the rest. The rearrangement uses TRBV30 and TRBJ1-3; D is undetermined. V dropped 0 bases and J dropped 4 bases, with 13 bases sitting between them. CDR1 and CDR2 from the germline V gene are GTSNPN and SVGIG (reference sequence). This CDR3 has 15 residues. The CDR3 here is CAWSVRSGWGNTIYF. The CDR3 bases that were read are TGTGCCTGGAGTGTAAGGTCTGGCTGGGGAAACACC.

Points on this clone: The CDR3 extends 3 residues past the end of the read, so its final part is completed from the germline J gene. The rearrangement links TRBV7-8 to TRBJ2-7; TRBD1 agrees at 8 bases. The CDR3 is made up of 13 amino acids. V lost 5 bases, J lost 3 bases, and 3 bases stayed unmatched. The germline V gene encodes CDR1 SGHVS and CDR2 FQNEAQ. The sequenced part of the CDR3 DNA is TGTGCCAGCAGCAACGGACAGGGCTACGAG. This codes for CASSNGQGYE. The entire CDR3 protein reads CASSNGQGYEQYF.

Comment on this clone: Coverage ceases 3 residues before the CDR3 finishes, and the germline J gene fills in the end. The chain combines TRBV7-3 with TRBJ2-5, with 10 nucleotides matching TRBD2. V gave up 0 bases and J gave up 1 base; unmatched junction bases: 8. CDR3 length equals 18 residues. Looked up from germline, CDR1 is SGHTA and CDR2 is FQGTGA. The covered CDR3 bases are TGTGCCAGCAGCTTAACAGGTTGGACTAGCGGCGCCCAAGAGACC. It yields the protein CASSLTGWTSGAQET. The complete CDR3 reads CASSLTGWTSGAQETQYF.

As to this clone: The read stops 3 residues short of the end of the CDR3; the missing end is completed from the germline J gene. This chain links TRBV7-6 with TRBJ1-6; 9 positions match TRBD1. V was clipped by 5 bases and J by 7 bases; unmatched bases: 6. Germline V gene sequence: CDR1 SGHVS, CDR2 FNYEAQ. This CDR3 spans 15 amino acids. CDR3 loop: CASSKGTGFNSPLHF. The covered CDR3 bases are TGTGCCAGCAGCAAAGGGACAGGGTTCAATTCACCC. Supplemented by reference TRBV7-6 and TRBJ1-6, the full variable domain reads GAGVSQSPRYKVTKRGQDVALRCDPISGHVSLYWYRQALGQGPEFLTYFNYEAQQDKSGLPNDRFSAERPEGSISTLTIQRTEQRDSAMYRCASSKGTGFNSPLHFGNGTRLTVT.

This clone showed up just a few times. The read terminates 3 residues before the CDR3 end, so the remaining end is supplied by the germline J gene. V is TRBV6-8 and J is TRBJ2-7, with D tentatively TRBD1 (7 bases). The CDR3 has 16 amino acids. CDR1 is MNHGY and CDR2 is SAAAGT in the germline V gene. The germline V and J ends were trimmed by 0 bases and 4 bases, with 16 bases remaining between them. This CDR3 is CASSYSQGVEGYEQYF. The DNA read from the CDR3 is TGTGCCAGCAGTTACTCCCAGGGGGTGGAGGGATACGAG.

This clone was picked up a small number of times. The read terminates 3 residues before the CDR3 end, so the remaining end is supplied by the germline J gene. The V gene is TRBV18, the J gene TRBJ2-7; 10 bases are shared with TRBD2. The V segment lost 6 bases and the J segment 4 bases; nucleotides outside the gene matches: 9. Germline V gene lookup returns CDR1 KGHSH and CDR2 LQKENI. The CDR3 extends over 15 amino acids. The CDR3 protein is CASSGTSGAQYEQYF. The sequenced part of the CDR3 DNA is TGTGCCAGCTCTGGCACTAGCGGGGCACAATACGAG.

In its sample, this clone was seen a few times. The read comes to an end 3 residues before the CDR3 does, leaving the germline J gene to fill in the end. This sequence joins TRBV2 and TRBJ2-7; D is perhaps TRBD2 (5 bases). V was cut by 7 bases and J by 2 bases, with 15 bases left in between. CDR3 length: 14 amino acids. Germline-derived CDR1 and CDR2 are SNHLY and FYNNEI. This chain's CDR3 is CASTYGEATYEQYF. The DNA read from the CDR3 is TGTGCCAGCACTTACGGGGAAGCCACCTACGAG.

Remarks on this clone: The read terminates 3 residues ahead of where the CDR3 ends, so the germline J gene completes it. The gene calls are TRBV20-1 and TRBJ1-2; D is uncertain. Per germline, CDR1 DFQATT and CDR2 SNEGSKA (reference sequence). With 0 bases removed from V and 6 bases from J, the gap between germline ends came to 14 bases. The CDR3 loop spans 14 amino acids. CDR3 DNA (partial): TGCAGTGCTAGAGATATCTCGATTCGGGATGGC. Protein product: CSARDISIRDG. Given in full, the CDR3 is CSARDISIRDGYTF.

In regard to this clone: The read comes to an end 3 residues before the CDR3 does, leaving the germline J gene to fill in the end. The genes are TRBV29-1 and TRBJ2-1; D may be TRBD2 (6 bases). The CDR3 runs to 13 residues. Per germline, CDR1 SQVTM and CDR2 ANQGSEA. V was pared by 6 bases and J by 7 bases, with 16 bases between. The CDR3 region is CSVAGPLGNEQFF. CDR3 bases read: TGCAGCGTGGCGGGGCCATTGGGGAATGAG.